These 14 T cell receptor beta chains share one sample of origin, sequenced in a study of cytomegalovirus exposure and HLA in healthy donors. PCR involved 60 Vbeta and 13 Jbeta primers. Assay used: immunoSEQ multiplex PCR; TCRdb lists only in-frame clones, some missing. The sample contains nearly 95,000 clones, 75% to 80% of which appear only once. The sample was PBMCs. The receptors here all came from a woman aged 40 to 50 in good health and CMV-seronegative.

This clone was found once. The rearrangement uses TRBV6-1 and TRBJ2-7; perhaps TRBD1 as D (5 bases). This CDR3 is built from 12 residues. Germline V gene data show CDR1 as MNHNS and CDR2 as SASEGT. Trimming pared 0 bases from V and 7 bases from J, leaving 7 bases between. CDR3 bases: TGTGCCAGCAGTGAAGCCAGGGAAGAGCAGTACTTC. Translated: CASSEAREEQYF.

The rearrangement joins TRBV19 to TRBJ1-1; D is undetermined. Trimming stripped 5 bases from V and 3 bases from J, with 13 bases between. Germline V gene lookup returns CDR1 LNHDA and CDR2 SQIVND (reference sequence). This CDR3 is 14 amino acids long. This CDR3 reads CASSRGWGDTEAFF. As DNA, the CDR3 is TGTGCCAGTAGTCGTGGGTGGGGAGACACTGAAGCTTTCTTT.

The chain is built from TRBV14 and TRBJ2-2; 7 positions agree with TRBD1. The junction had 7 bases not matched to a gene; V was cut back by 8 bases and J by 7 bases. Germline loops: CDR1 SGHDN, CDR2 FVKESK. This CDR3 spans 13 amino acids. CDR3 protein: CASSGQAVGELFF. Here the CDR3 DNA reads TGTGCCAGCTCCGGACAGGCGGTCGGGGAGCTGTTTTTT.

The V and J genes are TRBV19 and TRBJ1-5; TRBD1 agrees at 7 bases. Germline CDR1 is LNHDA and CDR2 is SQIVND (reference sequence). The CDR3 has 15 residues. V shed 6 bases and J 6 bases; nucleotides not matched to a gene: 11. As DNA, the CDR3 is TGTGCCAGTAGCACAACCAGGGGGGTTGGTCAGCCCCAGCATTTT. It yields the protein CASSTTRGVGQPQHF.

The J gene is TRBJ2-7, the V gene TRBV5-4; D is perhaps TRBD1 (5 bases). V lost 3 bases and J lost 2, with 9 bases in between. The length of the CDR3 is 13 residues. Germline V CDR1 and CDR2: SGHNT, YYREEE (reference sequence). CDR3 protein: CASSSRVTYEQYF. The DNA of the CDR3 is TGTGCCAGCAGCTCCAGGGTGACCTACGAGCAGTACTTC. The complete variable domain, with remaining parts taken from reference TRBV5-4 and TRBJ2-7, reads ETGVTQSPTHLIKTRGQQVTLRCSSQSGHNTVSWYQQALGQGPQFIFQYYREEENGRGNFPPRFSGLQFPNYSSELNVNALELDDSALYLCASSSRVTYEQYFGPGTRLTVT.

This chain uses TRBV27 with TRBJ2-7; a possible D gene is TRBD1 (6 bases). Germline V gives CDR1 MNHEY, CDR2 SMNVEV (reference sequence). CDR3 length equals 15 residues. The V end was cut by 6 bases, the J end by 0 bases, with 15 bases between. For the CDR3, the DNA is TGTGCCAGCAGCGTTGGGGGCCCAAGCTCCTACGAGCAGTACTTC. This translates into CASSVGGPSSYEQYF.

This CDR3 reads CASSLSRRAGFGETQYF. The CDR3 DNA is TGTGCCAGCAGTTTATCAAGGAGGGCAGGGTTTGGAGAGACCCAGTACTTC. This chain joins TRBV27 and TRBJ2-5; tentatively, D is TRBD2 (6 bases). The germline V gene encodes CDR1 MNHEY and CDR2 SMNVEV (reference sequence). V lost 0 bases and J lost 4, with 18 bases in between. The CDR3 is 17 residues long.

The chain is built from TRBV5-6 and TRBJ1-1; 9 bases agree with TRBD1. V dropped 4 bases and J dropped 0; count of bases not matched to a gene: 4. Germline V lookup: CDR1 SGHDT, CDR2 YYEEEE. This CDR3 is 15 amino acids long. This CDR3 reads CASSHGTGMNTEAFF. CDR3 nucleotide sequence: TGTGCCAGCAGCCATGGGACAGGGATGAACACTGAAGCTTTCTTT.

The rearrangement uses TRBV5-1 and TRBJ1-1; 7 bases agree with TRBD1. The germline V gene encodes CDR1 SGHRS and CDR2 YFSETQ. The V segment lost 0 bases and the J segment 0 bases; nucleotides outside the gene matches: 11. This CDR3 has 18 amino acids. The CDR3 DNA sequence: TGCGCCAGCAGCTTGGCCGGGACAGAGGGTTTTTTGAACACTGAAGCTTTCTTT. It translates to CASSLAGTEGFLNTEAFF.

The genes are TRBV7-2 and TRBJ2-5; 9 bases align to TRBD2. CDR3 length: 15 residues. Germline values: CDR1 SGHTA, CDR2 FQGNSA. V trimming: 1 base; J trimming: 5 bases; junction bases outside the gene matches: 5. The CDR3 DNA reads TGTGCCAGCAGCTTAGGGGCGGGGGGGCGGGAGACCCAGTACTTC. This gives the protein CASSLGAGGRETQYF.

This clone showed up just once. This chain links TRBV4-3 with TRBJ2-6; D possibly corresponds to TRBD1 (5 bases). CDR1 and CDR2 (germline): LGHNA, YSLEER. Trimming shortened V by 4 bases and J by 4 bases, and 14 bases separated the two germline ends. This CDR3 comprises 16 residues. CDR3: CASSLQWGPGANVLTF. CDR3 nucleotide sequence: TGCGCCAGCAGCCTACAGTGGGGCCCCGGGGCCAACGTCCTGACTTTC.

This clone was seen more than once but under ten times. This chain links TRBV5-6 with TRBJ1-3, with D maybe TRBD1 (6 bases). Per germline, CDR1 SGHDT and CDR2 YYEEEE. The CDR3 is made up of 13 amino acids. V lost 5 bases, J lost 8 bases, and 14 bases lay in between. DNA of the CDR3: TGTGCCAGCAGAGAACAGGGCTCGGACACCATATATTTT. This encodes CASREQGSDTIYF. Looking up the rest from reference TRBV5-6 and TRBJ1-3 gives the full variable domain: DAGVTQSPTHLIKTRGQQVTLRCSPKSGHDTVSWYQQALGQGPQFIFQYYEEEERQRGNFPDRFSGHQFPNYSSELNVNALLLGDSALYLCASREQGSDTIYFGEGSWLTVV.

This clone was detected once. The gene calls are TRBV5-4 and TRBJ1-1; D unresolved. The CDR3 consists of 13 residues. The germline CDR1 and CDR2 sequences are SGHNT and YYREEE (reference sequence). V dropped 5 bases and J dropped 6 bases, with 14 bases sitting between them. This CDR3 is CASRGEGTAEAFF. For the CDR3, the DNA is TGTGCCAGCAGGGGAGAGGGAACCGCTGAAGCTTTCTTT.

This clone was counted a few times. The rearrangement joins TRBV5-5 to TRBJ2-3, with TRBD2 matching over 12 bases. With 2 bases clipped from V and 6 bases from J, the junction kept 4 bases outside the gene matches. The CDR3 sequence is 15 residues long. CDR1 is SGHKS, CDR2 YYEKEE, per germline (reference sequence). This CDR3 is CASSLTSGGWDTQYF. The CDR3 DNA reads as TGTGCCAGCAGCTTAACTAGCGGGGGGTGGGATACGCAGTATTTT.